These 21 T cell receptor beta chains were sequenced from one sample in a study of CD8+ T cells in alopecia areata (dated by TCRdb to 2016 to 2019). The library was produced with the immunoSEQ multiplex PCR assay. To provide template for TCR sequencing, every sample had RNA extracted and reverse transcribed into cDNA. TCRdb re-hosts the immuneACCESS table, in-frame sequences only. Its copies lack some clones; in the studies checked, an unresolved V gene accounts for under half of them, and the cause for the rest is not known. Counted in this sample were 65,000 to 75,000 clones; roughly half of them appeared once. The top ten clonotypes cover about 17% of the sample. Explained via the paper, the time point label denotes: baseline before oral tofacitinib. The source was CD8+ T cells sorted from blood, collected at week 0. The receptors here all came from a human donor with alopecia areata.

J is TRBJ2-3 and V is TRBV27; a weak D match, TRBD2 (6 bases). The length of the CDR3 is 16 residues. Germline V CDR1 and CDR2: MNHEY, SMNVEV (reference sequence). The V gene lost 5 bases and the J gene lost 4 bases, with 19 bases spanning the gap. CDR3 region: CASSHQGLGPADTQYF. CDR3 bases: TGTGCCAGCAGTCATCAGGGACTCGGGCCGGCAGATACGCAGTATTTT.

This clone has more than one count but fewer than ten. The chain links TRBV15 to TRBJ2-6; D call uncertain. The V gene lost 5 bases and the J gene lost 4 bases, with 15 bases spanning the gap. The CDR3 sequence is 16 residues long. Germline V gene sequence: CDR1 LNHNV, CDR2 YYDKDF (reference sequence). In DNA form, the CDR3 reads TGTGCCACCAGCCCACAACGAGGTTCGGGGGCCAACGTCCTGACTTTC. This sequence encodes CATSPQRGSGANVLTF. Looking up the rest from reference TRBV15 and TRBJ2-6 gives the full variable domain: DAMVIQNPRYQVTQFGKPVTLSCSQTLNHNVMYWYQQKSSQAPKLLFHYYDKDFNNEADTPDNFQSRRPNTSFCFLDIRSPGLGDTAMYLCATSPQRGSGANVLTFGAGSRLTVL.

Written as DNA, the CDR3 is TGTGCCAGCAGCAACGGACAGAATCAGCCCCAGCATTTT. This translates into CASSNGQNQPQHF. V usage is TRBV14 and J usage is TRBJ1-5; perhaps TRBD1 as D (6 bases). V dropped 5 bases and J dropped 4 bases, with 9 bases sitting between them. CDR1 and CDR2 from the germline V gene are SGHDN and FVKESK. The CDR3 runs to 13 residues.

This clone was detected only once. The V gene is TRBV5-1, the J gene TRBJ2-1; TRBD1 aligns across 10 bases. Looked up from germline, CDR1 is SGHRS and CDR2 is YFSETQ. J lost 8 bases, V lost 2 bases, and 4 bases had no gene match. The CDR3 is 14 residues long. CDR3 residues: CASSFGTGAHEQFF. The CDR3 region has the DNA TGCGCCAGCAGCTTCGGGACAGGGGCCCATGAGCAGTTCTTC.

The sample holds many counts of this clone. The rearrangement links TRBV28 to TRBJ2-5; D is possibly TRBD2 (6 bases). This CDR3 has 13 amino acids. The germline CDR1 and CDR2 sequences are MDHEN and SYDVKM. Trimming pared 7 bases from V and 2 bases from J, leaving 11 bases between. CDR3 sequence: CASTLALQETQYF. The DNA for the CDR3 is TGTGCCAGCACCCTAGCGTTGCAAGAGACCCAGTACTTC.

In this sample, this clone turned up a few times. V and J are TRBV9 and TRBJ2-2; D may be TRBD2 (6 bases). V was pared by 1 base and J by 4 bases, with 14 bases between. CDR3 length equals 16 residues. In germline, CDR1 is SGDLS, CDR2 YYNGEE. CDR3 sequence: CASSVWSGESTGELFF. CDR3 in DNA: TGTGCCAGCAGCGTATGGTCGGGAGAGAGCACCGGGGAGCTGTTTTTT.

This clone came up once. The gene calls are TRBV5-6 and TRBJ2-7; no clear D gene. V lost 4 bases to trimming and J lost 3 bases, with 14 bases between them. This CDR3 comprises 14 residues. Germline V gene sequence: CDR1 SGHDT, CDR2 YYEEEE. The CDR3 is CASSLRAVNYEQYF. The CDR3 DNA reads as TGTGCCAGCAGCCTCCGAGCCGTCAACTACGAGCAGTACTTC.

This clone has a single count. The rearrangement joins TRBV9 to TRBJ1-1, with TRBD1 matching 7 bases. CDR1 and CDR2 (germline): SGDLS, YYNGEE. The V gene end was trimmed by 0 bases and the J gene end by 5 bases; junction bases not matched to a gene: 4. This CDR3 is 14 amino acids long. The CDR3 nucleotides are TGTGCCAGCAGCGTAGGGTCAGGGGGAACTGAAGCTTTCTTT. Translation gives CASSVGSGGTEAFF.

This clone was observed many times. As DNA, the CDR3 is TGTGCCAGCCTAGGAGTTATAGAGGGGCCAGACTATGGCTACACCTTC. Its protein is CASLGVIEGPDYGYTF. This sequence joins TRBV9 and TRBJ1-2, with D possibly being TRBD1 (5 bases). CDR3 length: 16 residues. The V gene lost 7 bases and the J gene lost 3 bases, with 22 bases spanning the gap. Germline V gene lookup returns CDR1 SGDLS and CDR2 YYNGEE.

This clone was found a few times. This sequence joins TRBV4-3 and TRBJ2-7; TRBD2 aligns across 8 bases. The length of the CDR3 is 15 residues. Germline-derived CDR1 and CDR2 are LGHNA and YSLEER. V shed 3 bases, J shed 6 bases, and the junction held 10 bases outside the gene matches. This CDR3 reads CASSQVQAGAGEQYF. CDR3 DNA: TGCGCCAGCAGCCAGGTCCAAGCGGGAGCTGGCGAGCAGTACTTC.

This clone was recorded a few times. It is likely a read error: a sequence one base away is far more abundant. The sample has other DNA sequences that encode this CDR3 too. This sequence joins TRBV5-4 and TRBJ2-3; the D gene could be TRBD1 or TRBD2 (5 bases each). Trimming took 4 bases from V and 9 from J, leaving 12 bases between them. The CDR3 extends over 12 amino acids. Germline V gives CDR1 SGHNT, CDR2 YYREEE (reference sequence). This CDR3 is CASSPYGGTQYF. For the CDR3, the DNA is TGTGCCAGCAGCCCCTATGGGGGAACGCAGTATTTT.

This clone was counted only a few times. The rearrangement joins TRBV29-1 to TRBJ2-7; D assignment may be TRBD1 or TRBD2 (7 bases each). Germline V gene sequence: CDR1 SQVTM, CDR2 ANQGSEA. The germline V and J ends were trimmed by 6 bases and 3 bases, with 18 bases remaining between them. CDR3 length: 14 amino acids. CDR3 DNA sequence: TGCAGCGTGGTAGGGGGCCGCGGGGGCTACGAGCAGTACTTC. Its protein is CSVVGGRGGYEQYF.

This clone has just a few counts. V and J are TRBV27 and TRBJ2-1, with a possible D match to TRBD2 (5 bases). The CDR3 contains 11 residues. V dropped 6 bases and J dropped 10 bases, with 10 bases sitting between them. CDR1 is MNHEY and CDR2 is SMNVEV in the germline V gene (reference sequence). CDR3 in DNA: TGTGCCAGCAGCCGCCCGGGGGAGCAGTTCTTC. Protein sequence: CASSRPGEQFF.

The V and J genes are TRBV6-5 and TRBJ1-5; no reliable D call. V lost 9 bases and J lost 2, with 11 bases in between. This CDR3 contains 13 residues. CDR1 is MNHEY, CDR2 SVGAGI, per germline. This CDR3 reads CASAPGGNQPQHF. CDR3 bases: TGTGCCAGTGCCCCCGGGGGCAATCAGCCCCAGCATTTT.

The V gene is TRBV29-1, the J gene TRBJ2-1; TRBD1 might be the D (5 bases). CDR3 length: 14 amino acids. Per the germline V gene, CDR1 is SQVTM and CDR2 is ANQGSEA. V was clipped by 4 bases and J by 0 bases, with 10 bases between them. Written as DNA, the CDR3 is TGCAGCGTTGCGTCCAGGGACTCCTACAATGAGCAGTTCTTC. Amino acid sequence: CSVASRDSYNEQFF.

This clone was recorded once. The chain joins TRBV9 to TRBJ2-3; no clear D gene. CDR3 size: 15 residues. Per the germline V gene, CDR1 is SGDLS and CDR2 is YYNGEE. The V gene lost 0 bases and the J gene lost 2 bases, with 10 bases spanning the gap. Written as DNA, the CDR3 is TGTGCCAGCAGCGTAGGGGCTAGGTTCACAGATACGCAGTATTTT. It is translated as CASSVGARFTDTQYF.

This sequence joins TRBV29-1 and TRBJ1-2, with D perhaps TRBD1 (6 bases). This CDR3 spans 13 amino acids. Germline CDR1 SQVTM, CDR2 ANQGSEA. The V gene lost 2 bases and the J gene lost 8 bases, with 15 bases spanning the gap. CDR3 DNA: TGCAGCGTTGAACCACGCGGGGGGCCGGGCTACACCTTC. Translation: CSVEPRGGPGYTF.

Comment on this clone: Other DNA sequences in the same sample also yield this CDR3. The rearrangement joins TRBV29-1 to TRBJ2-7; no firm D call. This CDR3 is 13 amino acids long. Trimming pared 4 bases from V and 0 bases from J, leaving 10 bases between. Germline V lookup: CDR1 SQVTM, CDR2 ANQGSEA. As DNA, the CDR3 is TGCAGCGTTGTCGGCGGCGTCTCCTACGAGCAGTACTTC. As protein: CSVVGGVSYEQYF.

The gene calls are TRBV30 and TRBJ2-7; 8 bases are shared with TRBD1. CDR1 is GTSNPN and CDR2 is SVGIG in the germline V gene (reference sequence). The V gene end was trimmed by 1 base and the J gene end by 0 bases; junction bases not matched to a gene: 2. The CDR3 totals 14 residues. CDR3: CAWSAGQGSYEQYF. The CDR3 DNA follows: TGTGCCTGGAGTGCCGGACAGGGCTCCTACGAGCAGTACTTC.

This chain links TRBV27 with TRBJ2-6; D uncertain. The CDR3 spans 14 residues. V lost 2 bases, J lost 0 bases, and 2 bases lay in between. CDR1 MNHEY and CDR2 SMNVEV come from the germline V gene (reference sequence). The DNA for the CDR3 is TGTGCCAGCAGTTTAACCTCTGGGGCCAACGTCCTGACTTTC. Translated, it gives CASSLTSGANVLTF.

The V gene is TRBV30, the J gene TRBJ2-6; tentative D call: TRBD2 (6 bases). In germline, CDR1 is GTSNPN, CDR2 SVGIG (reference sequence). The CDR3 spans 17 residues. V was pared by 5 bases and J by 0 bases, with 17 bases between. In nucleotides, the CDR3 is TGTGCCTGGGTGGACTACCTCGTGCCCTCTGGGGCCAACGTCCTGACTTTC. As protein: CAWVDYLVPSGANVLTF.